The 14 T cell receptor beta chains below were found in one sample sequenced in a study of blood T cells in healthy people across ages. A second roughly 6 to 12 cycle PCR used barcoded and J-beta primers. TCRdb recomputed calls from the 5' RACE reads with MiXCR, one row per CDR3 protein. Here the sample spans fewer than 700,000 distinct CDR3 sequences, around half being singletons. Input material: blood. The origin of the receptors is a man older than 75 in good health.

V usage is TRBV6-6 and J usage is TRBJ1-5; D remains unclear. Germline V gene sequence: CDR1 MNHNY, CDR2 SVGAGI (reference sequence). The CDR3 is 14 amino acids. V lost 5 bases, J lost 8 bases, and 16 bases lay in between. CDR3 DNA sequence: TGTGCCAGCAGTGCTGGCCTCGGTCTAGAGCCCCAGCATTTT. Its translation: CASSAGLGLEPQHF.

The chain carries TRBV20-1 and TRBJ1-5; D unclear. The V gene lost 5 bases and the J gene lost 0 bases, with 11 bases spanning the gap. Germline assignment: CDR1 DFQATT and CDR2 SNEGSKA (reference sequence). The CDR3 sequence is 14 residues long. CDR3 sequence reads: CSAHRQDSNQPQHF. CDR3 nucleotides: TGCAGTGCTCATCGGCAGGATAGCAATCAGCCCCAGCATTTT.

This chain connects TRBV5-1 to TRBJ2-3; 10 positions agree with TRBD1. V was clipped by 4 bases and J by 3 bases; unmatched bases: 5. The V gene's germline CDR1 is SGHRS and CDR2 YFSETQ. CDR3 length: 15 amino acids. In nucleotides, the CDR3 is TGCGCCAGCAGCATGGACAGGGGGGGGACAGATACGCAGTATTTT. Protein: CASSMDRGGTDTQYF.

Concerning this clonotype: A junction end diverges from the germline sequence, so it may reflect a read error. The chain's CDR3 is CVSSLDRSFYEQYF. The CDR3, as DNA: TGTGTCAGCAGCTTAGACAGGTCCTTCTACGAGCAGTACTTC. The chain employs TRBV7-2 and TRBJ2-7, with a possible D match to TRBD1 (6 bases). Germline CDR1 reads SGHTA; CDR2 reads FQGNSA. The CDR3 is 14 residues long.

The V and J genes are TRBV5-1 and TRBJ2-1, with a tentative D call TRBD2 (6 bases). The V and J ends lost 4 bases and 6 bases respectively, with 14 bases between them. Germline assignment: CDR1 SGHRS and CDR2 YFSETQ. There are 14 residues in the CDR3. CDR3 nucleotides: TGCGCCAGCAGCGGCGGGACTCGATCCAATGAGCAGTTCTTC. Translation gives CASSGGTRSNEQFF.

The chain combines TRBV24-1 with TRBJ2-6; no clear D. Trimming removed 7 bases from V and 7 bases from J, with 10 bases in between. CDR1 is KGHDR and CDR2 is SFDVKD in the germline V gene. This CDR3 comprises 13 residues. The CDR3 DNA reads TGTGCCACCAGCGACCGGGCAGCCAACGTCCTGACTTTC. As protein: CATSDRAANVLTF.

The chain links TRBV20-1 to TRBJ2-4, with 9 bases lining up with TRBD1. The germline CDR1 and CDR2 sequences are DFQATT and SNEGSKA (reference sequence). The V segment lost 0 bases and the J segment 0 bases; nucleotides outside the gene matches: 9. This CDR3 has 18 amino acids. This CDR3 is CSARDLSGTGRAKNIQYF. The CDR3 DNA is TGCAGTGCTAGAGATCTCTCCGGGACAGGGAGAGCCAAAAACATTCAGTACTTC.

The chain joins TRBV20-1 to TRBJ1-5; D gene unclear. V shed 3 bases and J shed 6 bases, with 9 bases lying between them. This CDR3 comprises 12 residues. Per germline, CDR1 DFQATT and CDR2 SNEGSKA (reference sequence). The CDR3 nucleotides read TGCAGTGCTAGCCAGCTACGTCAGCCCCAGCATTTT. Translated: CSASQLRQPQHF.

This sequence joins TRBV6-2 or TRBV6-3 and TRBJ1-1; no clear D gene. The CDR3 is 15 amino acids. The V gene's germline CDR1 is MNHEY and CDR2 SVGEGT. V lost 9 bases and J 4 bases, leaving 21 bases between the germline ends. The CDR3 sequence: CASREVGELSTEAFF. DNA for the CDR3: TGTGCCAGTCGAGAGGTTGGGGAATTGAGCACTGAAGCTTTCTTT.

CDR3 DNA sequence: TGTGCCAGCAATAGCGGGAGTCGCAATGAGCAGTTCTTC. Translated: CASNSGSRNEQFF. The chain joins TRBV2 to TRBJ2-1, with 9 bases identical to TRBD2. The CDR3 is 13 residues long. V shed 7 bases and J 6 bases; nucleotides not matched to a gene: 4. CDR1 and CDR2 (germline): SNHLY, FYNNEI.

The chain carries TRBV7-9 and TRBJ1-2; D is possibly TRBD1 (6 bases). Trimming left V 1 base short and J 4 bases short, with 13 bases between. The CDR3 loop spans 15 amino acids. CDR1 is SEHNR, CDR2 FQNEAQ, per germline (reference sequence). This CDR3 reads CASSLEGGHLYGYTF. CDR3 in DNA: TGTGCCAGCAGCTTAGAGGGGGGACACCTCTATGGCTACACCTTC.

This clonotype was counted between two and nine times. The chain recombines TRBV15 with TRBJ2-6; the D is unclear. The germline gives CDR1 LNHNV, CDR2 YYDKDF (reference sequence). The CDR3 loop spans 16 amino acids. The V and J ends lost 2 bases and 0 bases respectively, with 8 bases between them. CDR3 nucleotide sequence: TGTGCCACCAGCAGATCTGTCCCCTCTGGGGCCAACGTCCTGACTTTC. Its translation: CATSRSVPSGANVLTF.

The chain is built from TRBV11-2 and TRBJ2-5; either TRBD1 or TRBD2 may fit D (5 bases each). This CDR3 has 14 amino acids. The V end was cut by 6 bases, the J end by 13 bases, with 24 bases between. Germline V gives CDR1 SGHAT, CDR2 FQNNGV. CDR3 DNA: TGTGCCAGCAGAAACCCCGGGGACCTCTCGATCCCGTACTTC. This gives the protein CASRNPGDLSIPYF.

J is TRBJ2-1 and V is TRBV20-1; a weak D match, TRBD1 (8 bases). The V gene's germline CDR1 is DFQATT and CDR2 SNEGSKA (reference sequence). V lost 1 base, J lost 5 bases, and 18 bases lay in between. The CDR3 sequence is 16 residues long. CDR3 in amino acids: CSARAGGRGQDNEQFF. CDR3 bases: TGCAGTGCTAGAGCGGGGGGCAGGGGGCAGGACAATGAGCAGTTCTTC.